The table lists the clone carrying this TCR beta chain with a few counts. Its antigen remains unidentified. This specimen belongs to a study of CD8+CD57+ T cells in acquired aplastic anemia. Study-level points and caveats: Researchers report that fewer than 35 CD8+ CDR3 sequences appeared in both patients and controls.

Genomic DNA acted as the template from which TCR beta VDJ combination and CDR3 sequence profiling were carried out. TCRdb recomputed calls from the reads with MiXCR, one row per CDR3 protein. The table has 40,000 to 50,000 distinct CDR3 sequences, approximately 78% seen once. Trimming shortened V by 4 bases and J by 2 bases, and 5 bases separated the two germline ends. From germline, CDR1 is KGHDR and CDR2 SFDVKD. The CDR3 extends over 12 amino acids. The TCR originated in a human donor in good health, serving as a control. V usage is TRBV24-1 and J usage is TRBJ2-7, with D hard to call. The specimen sequenced was sorted CD4+, CD8+, or CD8+CD57+ T cells (not recorded which) from PBMCs. The CDR3 bases are TGTGCCACCAGTGACGAGACCTACGAGCAGTACTTC. Its translation is CATSDETYEQYF.